The following is a T cell receptor (beta chain) sequence with its context. Its antigen is unidentified. CDR1 and CDR2 from the germline V gene are SGHRS and YFSETQ. V lost 0 bases, J lost 9 bases, and 5 bases stayed unmatched. The CDR3 runs to 14 residues. The data stem from a study of T-cell reconstitution after alpha-beta-depleted transplantation in children. Findings and caveats of the study: T-cell counts and diversity at one year following transplant were attributed mainly to newly produced T cells. Reported findings indicate that, about two months after transplant, alpha-beta T cells came from several hundred expanded clones, which were derived from non-depleted graft cells.

As it was prepared, the TCRbeta library received unique molecular identifiers. Each CDR3 protein gets one entry after TCRdb re-called the PCR reads with MiXCR. The sample holds about 980,000 distinct CDR3 sequences, about 29% seen once. The TCR sequence derives from a boy younger than two who had a stem cell transplant for SCID, so the T cells may come from the graft donor. V gene TRBV5-1 combines with J gene TRBJ2-1; 8 bases agree with TRBD2. The starting material was PBMCs, mostly from graft donor cells, obtained 360 days after TCRalphabeta/CD19-depleted stem cell transplant. The CDR3 sequence: CASSLVAGSFEQFF. In DNA form, the CDR3 reads TGCGCCAGCAGCTTGGTAGCGGGGTCCTTTGAGCAGTTCTTC.